The source of this T cell receptor beta chain is a study of shared clonotypes between healthy human individuals. Study details: Per donor, three plates held CD4 naive cells, three held CD4 memory, two held CD8 naive and one held CD8 memory. Study conclusions and caveats: Sequencing depth was a factor that was expected to affect clonotype sharing among donors. It was observed that 5% to 6.5% of naive CD4 clonotypes were shared across a handful of donors.

CDR1 and CDR2 from the germline V gene are SGHVS and FQNEAQ. There are 17 residues in the CDR3. V was clipped by 1 base and J by 3 bases; unmatched bases: 6. Data came from immunoSEQ multiplex PCR; TCRdb stores just in-frame clones and leaves some out. Of hundreds of thousands of clones listed, 73% are singletons. With regard to this clone: Its specificity is unknown.

Splitting the CD4+ cells yielded a CD45RA+ naive subset and a CD45RA-negative memory subset. The chain is built from TRBV7-8 and TRBJ2-7, with 13 bases matching TRBD2. This sequence was found in a woman aged 30 to 39 in good health. The sample was memory CD4+ T cells sorted from blood. Noted subset: CD45RA-negative fraction. The CDR3: CASSLVPGTSGIYEQYF. CDR3 coding DNA: TGTGCCAGCAGCTTAGTTCCTGGGACTAGCGGGATCTACGAGCAGTACTTC.